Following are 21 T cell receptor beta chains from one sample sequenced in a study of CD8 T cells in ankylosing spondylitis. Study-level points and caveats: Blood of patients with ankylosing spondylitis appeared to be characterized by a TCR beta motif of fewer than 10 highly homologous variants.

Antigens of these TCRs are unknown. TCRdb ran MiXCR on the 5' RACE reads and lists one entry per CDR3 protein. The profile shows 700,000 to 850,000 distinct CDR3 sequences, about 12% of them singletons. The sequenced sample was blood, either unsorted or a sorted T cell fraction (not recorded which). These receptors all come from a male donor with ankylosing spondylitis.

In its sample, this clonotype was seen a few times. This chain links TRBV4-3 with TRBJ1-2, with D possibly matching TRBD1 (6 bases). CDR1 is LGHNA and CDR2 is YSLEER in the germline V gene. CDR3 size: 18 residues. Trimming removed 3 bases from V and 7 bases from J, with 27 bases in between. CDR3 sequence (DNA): TGCGCCAGCAGCCAGGATTGGATCACTACAGGGCTTTCCCTTGGCTACACCTTC. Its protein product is CASSQDWITTGLSLGYTF.

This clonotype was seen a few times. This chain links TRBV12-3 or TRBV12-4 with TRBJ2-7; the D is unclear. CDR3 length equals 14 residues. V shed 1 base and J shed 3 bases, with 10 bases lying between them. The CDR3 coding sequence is TGTGCCAGCAGTTTAGTCGGACGGTACTACGAGCAGTACTTC. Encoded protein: CASSLVGRYYEQYF.

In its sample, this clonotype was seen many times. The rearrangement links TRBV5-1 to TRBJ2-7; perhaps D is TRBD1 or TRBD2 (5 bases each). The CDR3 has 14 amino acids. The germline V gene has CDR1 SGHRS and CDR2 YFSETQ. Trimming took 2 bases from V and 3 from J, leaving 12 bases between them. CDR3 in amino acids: CASSFQGVHYEQYF. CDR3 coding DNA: TGCGCCAGCAGCTTCCAGGGAGTCCACTACGAGCAGTACTTC.

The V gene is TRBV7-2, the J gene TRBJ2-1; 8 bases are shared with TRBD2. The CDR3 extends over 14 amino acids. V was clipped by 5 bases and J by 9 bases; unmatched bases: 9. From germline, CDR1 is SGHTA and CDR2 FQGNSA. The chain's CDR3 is CASSRGLAAGEQFF. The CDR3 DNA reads TGTGCCAGCAGCCGAGGACTAGCAGCAGGTGAGCAGTTCTTC.

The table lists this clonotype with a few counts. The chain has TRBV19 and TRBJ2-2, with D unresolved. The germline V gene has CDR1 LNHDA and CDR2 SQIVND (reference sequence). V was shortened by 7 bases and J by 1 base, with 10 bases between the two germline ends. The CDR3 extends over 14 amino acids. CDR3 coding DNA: TGTGCCAGTATCCGCGACGTGAACACCGGGGAGCTGTTTTTT. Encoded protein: CASIRDVNTGELFF.

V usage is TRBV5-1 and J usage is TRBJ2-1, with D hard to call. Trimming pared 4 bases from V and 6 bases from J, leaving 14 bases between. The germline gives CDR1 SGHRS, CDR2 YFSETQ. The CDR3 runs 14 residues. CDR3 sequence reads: CASSPTMVGNEQFF. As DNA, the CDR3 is TGCGCCAGCAGCCCTACAATGGTCGGCAATGAGCAGTTCTTC.

CDR3 DNA: TGCAGCGTTGGAGGTGGGGCCAACGTCCTGACTTTC. This sequence encodes CSVGGGANVLTF. This chain uses TRBV29-1 with TRBJ2-6; D is unresolved. Deletions cut 4 bases from V and 3 bases from J, with 4 bases between. Germline loops: CDR1 SQVTM, CDR2 ANQGSEA. The CDR3 is 12 amino acids.

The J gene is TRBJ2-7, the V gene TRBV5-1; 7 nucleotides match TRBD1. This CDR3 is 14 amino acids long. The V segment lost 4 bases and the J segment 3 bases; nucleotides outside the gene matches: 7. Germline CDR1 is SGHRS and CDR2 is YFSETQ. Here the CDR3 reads CASSDRVGDYEQYF. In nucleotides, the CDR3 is TGCGCCAGCAGCGACAGGGTGGGAGACTACGAGCAGTACTTC. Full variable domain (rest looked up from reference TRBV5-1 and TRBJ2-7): KAGVTQTPRYLIKTRGQQVTLSCSPISGHRSVSWYQQTPGQGLQFLFEYFSETQRNKGNFPGRFSGRQFSNSRSEMNVSTLELGDSALYLCASSDRVGDYEQYFGPGTRLTVT.

CDR3 region: CASSQGTPQHF. As DNA, the CDR3 is TGTGCCAGCAGCCAGGGGACTCCCCAGCATTTT. The chain joins TRBV14 to TRBJ1-5; TRBD1 is a possible D gene (5 bases). The CDR3 length is 11 residues. Germline V gene sequence: CDR1 SGHDN, CDR2 FVKESK. V lost 3 bases and J lost 10, with 7 bases in between.

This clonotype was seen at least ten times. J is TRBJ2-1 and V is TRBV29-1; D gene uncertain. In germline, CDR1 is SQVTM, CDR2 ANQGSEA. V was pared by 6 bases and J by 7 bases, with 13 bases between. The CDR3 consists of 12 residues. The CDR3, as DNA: TGCAGCGTATGCCCCACGTGGAATGAGCAGTTCTTC. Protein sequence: CSVCPTWNEQFF.

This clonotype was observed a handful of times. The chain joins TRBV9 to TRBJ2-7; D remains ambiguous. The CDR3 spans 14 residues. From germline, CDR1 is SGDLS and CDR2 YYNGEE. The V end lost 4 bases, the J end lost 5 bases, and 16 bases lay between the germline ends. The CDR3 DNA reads TGTGCCAGCAGCATAGGCTCACTTGCCCACGAGCAGTACTTC. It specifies CASSIGSLAHEQYF.

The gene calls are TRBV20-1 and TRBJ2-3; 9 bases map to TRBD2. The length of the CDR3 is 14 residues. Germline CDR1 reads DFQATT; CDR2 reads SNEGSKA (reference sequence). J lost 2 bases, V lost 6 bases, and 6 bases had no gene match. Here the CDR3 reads CSAVAGALTDTQYF. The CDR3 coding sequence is TGCAGTGCAGTAGCGGGAGCCCTCACAGATACGCAGTATTTT.

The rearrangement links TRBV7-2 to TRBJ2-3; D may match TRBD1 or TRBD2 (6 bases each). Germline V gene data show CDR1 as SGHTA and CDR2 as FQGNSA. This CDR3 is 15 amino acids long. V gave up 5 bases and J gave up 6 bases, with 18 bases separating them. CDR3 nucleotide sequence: TGTGCCAGCAGCCCCCCCGGGGGCCGGGGGGATACGCAGTATTTT. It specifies CASSPPGGRGDTQYF.

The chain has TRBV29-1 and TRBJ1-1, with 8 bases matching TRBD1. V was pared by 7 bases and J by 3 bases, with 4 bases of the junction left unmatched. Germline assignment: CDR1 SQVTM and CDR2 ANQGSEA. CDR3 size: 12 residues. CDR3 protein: CSGGQGYTEAFF. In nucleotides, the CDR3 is TGCAGCGGCGGACAGGGTTACACTGAAGCTTTCTTT.

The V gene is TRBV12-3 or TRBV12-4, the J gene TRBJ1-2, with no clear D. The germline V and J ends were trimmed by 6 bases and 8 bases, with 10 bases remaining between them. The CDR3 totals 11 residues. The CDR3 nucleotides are TGTGCCAGCAGGCCTTTGGGGGGCTACACCTTC. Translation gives CASRPLGGYTF.

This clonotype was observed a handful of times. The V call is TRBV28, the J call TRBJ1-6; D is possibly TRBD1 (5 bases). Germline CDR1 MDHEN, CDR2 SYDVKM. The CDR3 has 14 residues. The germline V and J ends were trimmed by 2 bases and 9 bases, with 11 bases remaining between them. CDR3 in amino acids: CASSLGATASPLHF. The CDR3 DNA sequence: TGTGCCAGCAGTTTAGGGGCCACAGCTTCACCCCTCCACTTT.

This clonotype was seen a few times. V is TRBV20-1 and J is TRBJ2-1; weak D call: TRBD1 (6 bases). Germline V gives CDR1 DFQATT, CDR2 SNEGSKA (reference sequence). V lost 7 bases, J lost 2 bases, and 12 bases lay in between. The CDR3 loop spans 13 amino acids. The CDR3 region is CSGQDSAYNEQFF. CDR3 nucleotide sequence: TGCAGTGGTCAGGACAGTGCCTACAATGAGCAGTTCTTC.

In DNA form, the CDR3 reads TGCAGTGCTTCTTCACCGGGACTAGAGTTCGCAGATACGCAGTATTTT. It is translated as CSASSPGLEFADTQYF. The genes are TRBV20-1 and TRBJ2-3; 8 bases match TRBD2. The V gene's germline CDR1 is DFQATT and CDR2 SNEGSKA (reference sequence). V trimming: 5 bases; J trimming: 4 bases; junction bases outside the gene matches: 14. The CDR3 is made up of 16 amino acids.

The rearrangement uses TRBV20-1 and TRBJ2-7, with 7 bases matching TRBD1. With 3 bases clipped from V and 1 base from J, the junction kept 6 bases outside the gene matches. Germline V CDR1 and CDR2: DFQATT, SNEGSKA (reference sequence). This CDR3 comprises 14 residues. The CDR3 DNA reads TGCAGTGCTAGCCCCGGGACAGTTTCCTACGAGCAGTACTTC. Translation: CSASPGTVSYEQYF.

CDR3 sequence (DNA): TGTGCCATCAAAGACGGTACCTCTGGGGCCAACGTCCTGACTTTC. It specifies CAIKDGTSGANVLTF. The V gene is TRBV10-3, the J gene TRBJ2-6; no clear D gene. This CDR3 has 15 amino acids. Looked up from germline, CDR1 is ENHRY and CDR2 is SYGVKD. V was shortened by 7 bases and J by 0 bases, with 10 bases between the two germline ends.

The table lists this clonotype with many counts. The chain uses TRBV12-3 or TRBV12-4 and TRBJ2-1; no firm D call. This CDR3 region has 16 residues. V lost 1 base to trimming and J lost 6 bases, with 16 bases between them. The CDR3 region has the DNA TGTGCCAGCAGTTTAGTGCCAGTCGCGGCGTCCAATGAGCAGTTCTTC. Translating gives CASSLVPVAASNEQFF.